The clone carrying this TCR beta chain was counted a few times. Its specificity is not known. CDR1 is DFQATT and CDR2 is SNEGSKA in the germline V gene (reference sequence). The germline V and J ends were trimmed by 1 base and 0 bases, with 21 bases remaining between them. This CDR3 region has 18 residues. The sample originates from a study of identical twins. Points from the study as a whole: The models systematically underestimated how much out-of-frame TCR alpha was shared in monozygotic twins.

TCRdb ran MiXCR on the 5' RACE reads and lists one entry per CDR3 protein. The profile shows 1.5 million to 2 million distinct CDR3 sequences, more than 30% of them singletons. Source material: cord blood. The sequence derives from a newborn girl in good health. The chain couples TRBV20-1 to TRBJ1-2; D unresolved. CDR3 residues: CSARGTRAPFSPNYGYTF. The CDR3 DNA follows: TGCAGTGCTAGAGGGACCCGGGCCCCCTTTAGCCCTAACTATGGCTACACCTTC.